This T cell receptor beta chain was sequenced during a study of blood T cell repertoires in COVID-19. Produced via immunoSEQ multiplex PCR; TCRdb's table is partial and in-frame only. The sample includes approximately 270,000 clones, around 92% seen only once; the top ten take roughly 1.9%. CDR1 is LGHDT and CDR2 is YNNKEL in the germline V gene (reference sequence). CDR3 length: 16 residues. V dropped 3 bases and J dropped 6 bases, with 17 bases sitting between them. The rearrangement links TRBV3-1 (or the pseudogene TRBV3-2) to TRBJ2-2; maybe TRBD2 (5 bases). Source material: PBMCs or T cells enriched from blood (not recorded which). The sequence was collected from a woman aged 60-75 years who had recovered from COVID-19. The DNA of the CDR3 is TGTGCCAGCAGCCAGGGCTGGCGAGGGCTCTCCGGGGAGCTGTTTTTT. Protein: CASSQGWRGLSGELFF.